Presented here are 4 T cell receptor beta chains from one specimen sequenced in a study of OX40 agonist ivuxolimab in advanced cancers. Repertoires were generated with immunoSEQ multiplex PCR, while TCRdb's copy carries only in-frame clones and drops some. Of tens of thousands of clones in the sample, 90% are singletons; the top ten hold 0.25% to 0.35%. The input for sequencing was CD4+ or CD8+ T cells sorted from blood, taken in a trial of the OX40 agonist ivuxolimab. The receptors derive from an adult with an advanced solid tumor such as melanoma, head and neck, liver or kidney cancer.

The chain has TRBV5-4 and TRBJ1-4, with TRBD1 identical over 8 bases. The CDR3 contains 13 residues. V was pared by 5 bases and J by 7 bases, with 4 bases of the junction left unmatched. Germline CDR1 reads SGHNT; CDR2 reads YYREEE (reference sequence). The CDR3 DNA sequence: TGTGCCAGCAGGCGGCAGGGGGCTGAAAAACTGTTTTTT. Amino acids: CASRRQGAEKLFF.

This chain links TRBV6-5 with TRBJ1-2; D is uncertain. V was shortened by 2 bases and J by 0 bases, with 7 bases between the two germline ends. Germline CDR1 is MNHEY and CDR2 is SVGAGI. This CDR3 spans 14 amino acids. The CDR3, as DNA: TGTGCCAGCAGTTACCGGGGTCCTAACTATGGCTACACCTTC. Protein product: CASSYRGPNYGYTF.

V and J are TRBV11-2 and TRBJ2-1; TRBD1 matches 8 bases. CDR3 size: 14 residues. With V trimmed by 3 bases and J by 7 bases, 5 bases remained unmatched. Per germline, CDR1 SGHAT and CDR2 FQNNGV. This CDR3 is CASSLTGAGNEQFF. In nucleotides, the CDR3 is TGTGCCAGCAGCTTGACAGGGGCAGGGAATGAGCAGTTCTTC. Full variable domain (missing parts from reference TRBV11-2 and TRBJ2-1): EAGVAQSPRYKIIEKRQSVAFWCNPISGHATLYWYQQILGQGPKLLIQFQNNGVVDDSQLPKDRFSAERLKGVDSTLKIQPAKLEDSAVYLCASSLTGAGNEQFFGPGTRLTVL.

The chain couples TRBV9 to TRBJ1-3, with 7 bases identical to TRBD1. CDR3 length: 15 amino acids. The V segment lost 4 bases and the J segment 0 bases; nucleotides outside the gene matches: 4. Germline-derived CDR1 and CDR2 are SGDLS and YYNGEE. Here the CDR3 reads CASSPGTDSGNTIYF. CDR3 in DNA: TGTGCCAGCAGCCCAGGGACAGACTCTGGAAACACCATATATTTT. Full variable domain (rest looked up from reference TRBV9 and TRBJ1-3): DSGVTQTPKHLITATGQRVTLRCSPRSGDLSVYWYQQSLDQGLQFLIQYYNGEERAKGNILERFSAQQFPDLHSELNLSSLELGDSALYFCASSPGTDSGNTIYFGEGSWLTVV.